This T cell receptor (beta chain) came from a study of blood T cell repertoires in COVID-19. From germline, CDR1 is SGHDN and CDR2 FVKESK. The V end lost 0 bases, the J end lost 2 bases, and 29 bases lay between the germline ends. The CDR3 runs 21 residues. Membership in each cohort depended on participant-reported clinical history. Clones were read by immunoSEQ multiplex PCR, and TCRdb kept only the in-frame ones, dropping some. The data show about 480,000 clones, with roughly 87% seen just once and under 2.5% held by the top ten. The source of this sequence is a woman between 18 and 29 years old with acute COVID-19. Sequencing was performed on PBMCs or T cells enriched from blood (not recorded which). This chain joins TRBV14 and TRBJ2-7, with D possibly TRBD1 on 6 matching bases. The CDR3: CASSQEVFPRGRYALTYEQYF. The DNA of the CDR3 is TGTGCCAGCAGCCAAGAGGTGTTTCCCAGGGGAAGATATGCCCTTACCTACGAGCAGTACTTC.